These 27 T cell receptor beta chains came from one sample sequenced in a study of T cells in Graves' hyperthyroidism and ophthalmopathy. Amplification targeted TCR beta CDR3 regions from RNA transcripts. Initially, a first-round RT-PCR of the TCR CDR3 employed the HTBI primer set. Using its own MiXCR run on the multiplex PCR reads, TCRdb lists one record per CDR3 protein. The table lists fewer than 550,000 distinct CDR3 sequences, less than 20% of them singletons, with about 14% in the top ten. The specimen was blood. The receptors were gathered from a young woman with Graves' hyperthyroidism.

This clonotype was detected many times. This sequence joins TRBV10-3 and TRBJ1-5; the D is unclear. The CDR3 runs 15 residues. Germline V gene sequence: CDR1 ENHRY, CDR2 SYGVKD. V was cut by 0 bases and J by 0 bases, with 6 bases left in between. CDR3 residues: CAISESRFSNQPQHF. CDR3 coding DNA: TGTGCCATCAGTGAGTCAAGGTTTAGCAATCAGCCCCAGCATTTT.

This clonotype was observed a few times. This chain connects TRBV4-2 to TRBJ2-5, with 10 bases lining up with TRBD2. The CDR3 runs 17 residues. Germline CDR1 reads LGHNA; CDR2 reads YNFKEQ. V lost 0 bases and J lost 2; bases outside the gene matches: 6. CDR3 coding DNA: TGTGCCAGCAGCCAAGATCCTAGCGGGAGTTTACAAGAGACCCAGTACTTC. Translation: CASSQDPSGSLQETQYF.

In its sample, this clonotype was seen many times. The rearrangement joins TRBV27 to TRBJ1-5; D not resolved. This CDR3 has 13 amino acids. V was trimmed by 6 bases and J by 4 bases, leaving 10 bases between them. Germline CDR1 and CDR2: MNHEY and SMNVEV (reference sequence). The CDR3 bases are TGTGCCAGCAGGGGGTTTTGGAATCAGCCCCAGCATTTT. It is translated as CASRGFWNQPQHF.

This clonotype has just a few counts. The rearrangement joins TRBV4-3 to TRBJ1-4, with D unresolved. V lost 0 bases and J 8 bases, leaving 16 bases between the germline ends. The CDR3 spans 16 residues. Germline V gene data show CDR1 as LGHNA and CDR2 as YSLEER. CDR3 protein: CASSQDTRPGKEKLFF. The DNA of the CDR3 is TGCGCCAGCAGCCAAGATACGAGGCCGGGGAAGGAAAAACTGTTTTTT.

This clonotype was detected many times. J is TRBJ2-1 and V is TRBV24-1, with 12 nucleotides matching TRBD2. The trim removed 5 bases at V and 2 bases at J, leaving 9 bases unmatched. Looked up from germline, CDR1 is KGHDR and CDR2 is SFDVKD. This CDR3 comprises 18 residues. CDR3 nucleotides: TGTGCCACCAGTGGGGCAAGACTAGCGGGGGTCGCCTACAATGAGCAGTTCTTC. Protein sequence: CATSGARLAGVAYNEQFF.

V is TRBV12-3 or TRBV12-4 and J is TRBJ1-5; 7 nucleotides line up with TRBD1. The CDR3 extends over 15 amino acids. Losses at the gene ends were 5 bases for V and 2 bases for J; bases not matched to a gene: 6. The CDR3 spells CASSPGGPGNQPQHF. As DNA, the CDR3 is TGTGCCAGCAGTCCAGGGGGGCCTGGCAATCAGCCCCAGCATTTT.

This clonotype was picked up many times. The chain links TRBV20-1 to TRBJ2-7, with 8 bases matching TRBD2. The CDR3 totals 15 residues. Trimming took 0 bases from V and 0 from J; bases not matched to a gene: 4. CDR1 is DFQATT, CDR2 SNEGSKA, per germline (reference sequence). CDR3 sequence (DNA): TGCAGTGCTAGAGATCGGGAGGGGTCCTCCTACGAGCAGTACTTC. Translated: CSARDREGSSYEQYF.

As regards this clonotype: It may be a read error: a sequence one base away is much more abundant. CDR3 loop: CASRTDSHGYTF. CDR3 bases: TGTGCCAGCAGGACGGACAGCCATGGCTACACCTTC. The J gene is TRBJ1-2, the V gene TRBV2; D is perhaps TRBD1 (6 bases). Looked up from germline, CDR1 is SNHLY and CDR2 is FYNNEI. The CDR3 totals 12 residues. V lost 6 bases and J 6 bases, leaving 11 bases between the germline ends.

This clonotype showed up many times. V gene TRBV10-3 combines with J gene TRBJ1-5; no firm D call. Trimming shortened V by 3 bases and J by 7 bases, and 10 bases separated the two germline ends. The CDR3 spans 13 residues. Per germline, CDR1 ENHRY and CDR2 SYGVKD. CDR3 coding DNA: TGTGCCATCAGTGAACGAGAGGGCCAGCCCCAGCATTTT. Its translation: CAISEREGQPQHF.

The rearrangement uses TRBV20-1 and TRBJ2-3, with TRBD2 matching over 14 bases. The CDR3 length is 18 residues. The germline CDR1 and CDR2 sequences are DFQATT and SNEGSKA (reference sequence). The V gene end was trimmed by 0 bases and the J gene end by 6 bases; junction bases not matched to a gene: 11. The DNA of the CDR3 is TGCAGTGCTAGAGACCCGGGACTAGCGGGAGCCACGGGGGATACGCAGTATTTT. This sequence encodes CSARDPGLAGATGDTQYF.

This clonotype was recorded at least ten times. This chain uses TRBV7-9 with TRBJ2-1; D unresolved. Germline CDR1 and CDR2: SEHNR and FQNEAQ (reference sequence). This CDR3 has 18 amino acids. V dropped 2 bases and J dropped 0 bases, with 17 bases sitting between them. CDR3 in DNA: TGTGCCAGCAGCTTACTCCCGCCCGTCAGTACCTCCTACAATGAGCAGTTCTTC. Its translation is CASSLLPPVSTSYNEQFF. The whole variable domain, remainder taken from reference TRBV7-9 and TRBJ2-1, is DTGVSQNPRHKITKRGQNVTFRCDPISEHNRLYWYRQTLGQGPEFLTYFQNEAQLEKSRLLSDRFSAERPKGSFSTLEIQRTEQGDSAMYLCASSLLPPVSTSYNEQFFGPGTRLTVL.

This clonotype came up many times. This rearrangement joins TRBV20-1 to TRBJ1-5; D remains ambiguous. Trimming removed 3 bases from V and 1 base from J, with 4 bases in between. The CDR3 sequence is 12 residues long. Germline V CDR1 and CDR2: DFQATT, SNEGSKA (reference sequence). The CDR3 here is CSARKSNQPQHF. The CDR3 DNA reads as TGCAGTGCTAGGAAGAGCAATCAGCCCCAGCATTTT.

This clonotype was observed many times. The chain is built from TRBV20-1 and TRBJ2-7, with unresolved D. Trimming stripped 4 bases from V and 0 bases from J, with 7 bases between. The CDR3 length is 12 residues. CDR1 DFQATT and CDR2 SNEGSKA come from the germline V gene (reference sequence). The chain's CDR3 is CSAKLSSYEQYF. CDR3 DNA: TGCAGTGCTAAGCTGAGCTCCTACGAGCAGTACTTC.

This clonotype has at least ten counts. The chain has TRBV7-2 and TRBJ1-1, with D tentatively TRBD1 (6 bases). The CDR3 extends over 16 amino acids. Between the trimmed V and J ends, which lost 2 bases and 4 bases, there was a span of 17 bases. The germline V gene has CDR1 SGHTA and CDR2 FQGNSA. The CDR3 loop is CASSLSPDRQVTEAFF. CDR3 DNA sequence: TGTGCCAGCAGCTTAAGCCCCGACAGGCAAGTCACTGAAGCTTTCTTT.

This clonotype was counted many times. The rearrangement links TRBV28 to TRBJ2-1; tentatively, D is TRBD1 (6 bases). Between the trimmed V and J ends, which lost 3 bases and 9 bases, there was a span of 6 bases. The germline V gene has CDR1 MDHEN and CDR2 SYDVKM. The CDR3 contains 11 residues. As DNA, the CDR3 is TGTGCCAGCAGTTTGGGGGCTGAGCAGTTCTTC. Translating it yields CASSLGAEQFF.

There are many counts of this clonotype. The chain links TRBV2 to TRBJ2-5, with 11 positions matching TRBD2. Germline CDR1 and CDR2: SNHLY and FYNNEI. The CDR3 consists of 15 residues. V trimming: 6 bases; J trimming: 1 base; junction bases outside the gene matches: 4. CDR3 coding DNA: TGTGCCAGCAGACTAGCGGGGGCCCCCCAAGAGACCCAGTACTTC. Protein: CASRLAGAPQETQYF.

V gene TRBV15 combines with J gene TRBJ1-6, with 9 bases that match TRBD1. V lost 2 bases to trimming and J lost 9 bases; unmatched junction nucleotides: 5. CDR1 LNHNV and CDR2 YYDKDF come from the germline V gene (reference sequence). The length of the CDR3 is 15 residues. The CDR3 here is CATSRQGQGFSPLHF. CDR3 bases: TGTGCCACCAGCAGACAGGGACAGGGCTTTTCACCCCTCCACTTT.

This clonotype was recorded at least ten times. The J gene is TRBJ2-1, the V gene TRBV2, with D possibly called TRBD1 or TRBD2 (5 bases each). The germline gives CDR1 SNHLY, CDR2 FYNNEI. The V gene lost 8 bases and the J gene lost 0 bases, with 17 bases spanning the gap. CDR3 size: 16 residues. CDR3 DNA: TGTGCCAGCGGGGCAGAGGGACGAAGCTCCTACAATGAGCAGTTCTTC. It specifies CASGAEGRSSYNEQFF.

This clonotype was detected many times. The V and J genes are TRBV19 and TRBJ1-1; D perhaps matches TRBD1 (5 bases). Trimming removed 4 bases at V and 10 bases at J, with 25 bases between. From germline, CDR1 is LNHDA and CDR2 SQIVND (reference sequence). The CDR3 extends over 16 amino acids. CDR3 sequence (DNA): TGTGCCAGTAGTACCCTAGGACACTCTCGTTCGAGGGGAGCTTTCTTT. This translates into CASSTLGHSRSRGAFF. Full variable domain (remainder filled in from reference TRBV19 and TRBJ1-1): DGGITQSPKYLFRKEGQNVTLSCEQNLNHDAMYWYRQDPGQGLRLIYYSQIVNDFQKGDIAEGYSVSREKKESFPLTVTSAQKNPTAFYLCASSTLGHSRSRGAFFGQGTRLTVV.

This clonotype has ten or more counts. Here the CDR3 reads CASSPPGQLNEKLFF. The CDR3 DNA reads as TGTGCCAGCAGTCCACCGGGACAGCTTAATGAAAAACTGTTTTTT. The gene calls are TRBV28 and TRBJ1-4; 7 bases fit TRBD1. Trimming took 5 bases from V and 4 from J; bases not matched to a gene: 7. Looked up from germline, CDR1 is MDHEN and CDR2 is SYDVKM. This CDR3 region has 15 residues.

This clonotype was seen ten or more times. The CDR3 DNA sequence: TGCAGCGTTGAGGCAGGGGGTATCTCTGGAAACACCATATATTTT. It codes for CSVEAGGISGNTIYF. The genes are TRBV29-1 and TRBJ1-3; 7 positions agree with TRBD1. The J segment lost 0 bases and the V segment lost 3 bases, leaving 5 bases of the junction unmatched. CDR1 SQVTM and CDR2 ANQGSEA come from the germline V gene. The CDR3 covers 15 residues.

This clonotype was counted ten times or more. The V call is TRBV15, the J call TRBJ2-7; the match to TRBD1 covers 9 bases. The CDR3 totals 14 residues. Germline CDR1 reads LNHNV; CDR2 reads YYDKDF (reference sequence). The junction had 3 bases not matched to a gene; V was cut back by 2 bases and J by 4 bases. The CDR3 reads CATSRLGTGYEQYF. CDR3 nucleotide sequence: TGTGCCACCAGCAGACTCGGGACAGGGTACGAGCAGTACTTC.

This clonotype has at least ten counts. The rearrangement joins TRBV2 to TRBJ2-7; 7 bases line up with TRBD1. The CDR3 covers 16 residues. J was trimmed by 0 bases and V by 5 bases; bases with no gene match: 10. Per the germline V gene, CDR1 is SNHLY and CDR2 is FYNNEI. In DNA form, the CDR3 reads TGTGCCAGCAGTTATGAAGGACAGGCTAGCTCCTACGAGCAGTACTTC. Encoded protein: CASSYEGQASSYEQYF.

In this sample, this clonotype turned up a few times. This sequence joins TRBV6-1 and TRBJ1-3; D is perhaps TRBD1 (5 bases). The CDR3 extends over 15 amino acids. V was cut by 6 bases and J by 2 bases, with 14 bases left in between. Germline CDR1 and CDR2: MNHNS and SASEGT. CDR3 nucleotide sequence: TGTGCCAGCAGCGCGACCAGGGACCCTGGAAACACCATATATTTT. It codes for CASSATRDPGNTIYF.

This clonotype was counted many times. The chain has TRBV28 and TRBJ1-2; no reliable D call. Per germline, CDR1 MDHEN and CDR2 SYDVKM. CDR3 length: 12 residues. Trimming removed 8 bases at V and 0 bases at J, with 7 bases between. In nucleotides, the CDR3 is TGTGCCAGCGCCTCGACTAACTATGGCTACACCTTC. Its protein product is CASASTNYGYTF.

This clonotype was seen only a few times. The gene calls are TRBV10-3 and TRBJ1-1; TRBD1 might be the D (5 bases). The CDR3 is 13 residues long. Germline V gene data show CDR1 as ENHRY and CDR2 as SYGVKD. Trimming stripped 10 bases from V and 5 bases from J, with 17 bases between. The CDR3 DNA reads TGTGCCACGGGACGGCGGGATGGGACTGAAGCTTTCTTT. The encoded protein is CATGRRDGTEAFF.

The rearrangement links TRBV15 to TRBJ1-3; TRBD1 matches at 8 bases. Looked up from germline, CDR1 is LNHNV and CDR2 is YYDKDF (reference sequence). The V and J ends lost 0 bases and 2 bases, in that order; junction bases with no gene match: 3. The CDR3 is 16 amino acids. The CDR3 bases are TGTGCCACCAGCAGAGATAACAGGGGGGCTGGAAACACCATATATTTT. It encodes CATSRDNRGAGNTIYF.